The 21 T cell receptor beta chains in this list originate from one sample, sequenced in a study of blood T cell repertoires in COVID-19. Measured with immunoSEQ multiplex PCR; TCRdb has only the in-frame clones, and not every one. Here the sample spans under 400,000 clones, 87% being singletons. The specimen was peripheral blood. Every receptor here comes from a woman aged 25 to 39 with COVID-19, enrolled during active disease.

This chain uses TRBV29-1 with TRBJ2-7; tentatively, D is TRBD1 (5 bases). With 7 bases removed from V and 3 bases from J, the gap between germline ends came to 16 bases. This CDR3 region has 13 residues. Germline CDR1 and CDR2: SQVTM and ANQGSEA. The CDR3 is CSAADRILYEQYF. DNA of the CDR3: TGCAGCGCCGCCGACAGAATCCTCTACGAGCAGTACTTC.

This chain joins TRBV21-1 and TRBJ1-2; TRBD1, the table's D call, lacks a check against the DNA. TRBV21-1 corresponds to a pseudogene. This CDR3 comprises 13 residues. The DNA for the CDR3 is TGTGCCAGCAGCAAGGGACAGTGTTATGGCTACACCTTC. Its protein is CASSKGQCYGYTF.

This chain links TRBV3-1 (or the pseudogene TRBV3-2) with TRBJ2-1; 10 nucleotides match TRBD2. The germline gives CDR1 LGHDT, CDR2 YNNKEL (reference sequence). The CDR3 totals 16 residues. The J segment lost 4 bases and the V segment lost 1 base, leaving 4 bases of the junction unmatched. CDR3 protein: CASSQVGSGRYNEQFF. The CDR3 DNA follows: TGTGCCAGCAGCCAAGTAGGTAGCGGGAGGTACAATGAGCAGTTCTTC.

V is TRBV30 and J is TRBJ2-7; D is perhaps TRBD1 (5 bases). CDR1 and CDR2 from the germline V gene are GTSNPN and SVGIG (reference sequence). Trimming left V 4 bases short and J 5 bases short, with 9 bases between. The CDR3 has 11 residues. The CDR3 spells CAWKQENEQYF. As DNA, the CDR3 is TGTGCCTGGAAACAGGAGAACGAGCAGTACTTC.

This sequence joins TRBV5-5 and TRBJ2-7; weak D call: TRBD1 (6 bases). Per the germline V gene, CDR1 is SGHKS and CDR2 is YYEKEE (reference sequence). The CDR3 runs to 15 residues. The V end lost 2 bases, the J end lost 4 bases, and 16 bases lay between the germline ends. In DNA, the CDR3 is TGTGCCAGCAGCTTTGAGGATACAGGGTGGTACGAGCAGTACTTC. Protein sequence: CASSFEDTGWYEQYF.

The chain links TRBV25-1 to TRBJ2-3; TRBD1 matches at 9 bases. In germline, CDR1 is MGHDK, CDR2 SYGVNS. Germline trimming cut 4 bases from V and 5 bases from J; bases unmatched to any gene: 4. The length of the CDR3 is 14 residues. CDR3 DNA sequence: TGTGCCAGCAGTGCACCGACAGGGGGAGATACGCAGTATTTT. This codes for CASSAPTGGDTQYF.

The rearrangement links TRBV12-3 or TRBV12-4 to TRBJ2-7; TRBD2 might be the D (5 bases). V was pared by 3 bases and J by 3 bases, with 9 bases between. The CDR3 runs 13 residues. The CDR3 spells CASSFDRGYEQYF. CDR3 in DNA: TGTGCCAGCAGTTTTGACCGGGGCTACGAGCAGTACTTC.

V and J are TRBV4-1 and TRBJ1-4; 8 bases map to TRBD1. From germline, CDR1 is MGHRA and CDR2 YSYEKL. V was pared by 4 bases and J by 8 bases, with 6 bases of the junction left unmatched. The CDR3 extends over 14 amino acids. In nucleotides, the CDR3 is TGCGCCAGCAGCCCCCGGGACAGGAACGAAAAACTGTTTTTT. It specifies CASSPRDRNEKLFF.

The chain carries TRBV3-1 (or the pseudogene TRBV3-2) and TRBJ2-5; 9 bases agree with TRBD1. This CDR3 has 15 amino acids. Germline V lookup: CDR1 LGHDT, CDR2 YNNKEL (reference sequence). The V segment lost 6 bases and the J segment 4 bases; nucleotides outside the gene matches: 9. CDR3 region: CASSPGEGQGETQYF. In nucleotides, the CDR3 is TGTGCCAGCAGTCCGGGAGAGGGACAGGGAGAGACCCAGTACTTC.

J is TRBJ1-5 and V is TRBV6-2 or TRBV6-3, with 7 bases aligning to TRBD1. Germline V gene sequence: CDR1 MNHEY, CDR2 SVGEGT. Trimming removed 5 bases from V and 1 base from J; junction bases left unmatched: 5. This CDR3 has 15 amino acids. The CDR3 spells CASSLGQASNQPQHF. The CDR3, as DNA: TGTGCCAGCAGTCTCGGACAGGCCAGCAATCAGCCCCAGCATTTT.

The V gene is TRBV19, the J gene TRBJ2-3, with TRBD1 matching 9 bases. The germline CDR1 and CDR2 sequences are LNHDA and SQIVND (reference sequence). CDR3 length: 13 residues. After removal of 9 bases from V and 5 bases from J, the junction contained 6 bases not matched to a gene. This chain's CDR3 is CASGTGFRDTQYF. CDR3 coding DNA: TGTGCCAGCGGGACAGGGTTTCGAGATACGCAGTATTTT.

The CDR3 DNA follows: TGTGCCAGCAGGCTACCGGGACGGAGGGTCGAGCAGTACTTC. This sequence encodes CASRLPGRRVEQYF. The chain has TRBV28 and TRBJ2-7; a weak D match, TRBD2 (6 bases). The CDR3 runs to 14 residues. Germline V gives CDR1 MDHEN, CDR2 SYDVKM. V was shortened by 6 bases and J by 6 bases, with 18 bases between the two germline ends. The variable domain in full, with the rest retrieved from reference TRBV28 and TRBJ2-7, is DVKVTQSSRYLVKRTGEKVFLECVQDMDHENMFWYRQDPGLGLRLIYFSYDVKMKEKGDIPEGYSVSREKKERFSLILESASTNQTSMYLCASRLPGRRVEQYFGPGTRLTVT.

The CDR3 here is CASSPDSHQPQHF. CDR3 sequence (DNA): TGTGCCAGCAGTCCCGACTCCCATCAGCCCCAGCATTTT. The chain recombines TRBV6-5 with TRBJ1-5; the D is unclear. The V gene lost 5 bases and the J gene lost 5 bases, with 10 bases spanning the gap. The CDR3 is made up of 13 amino acids. Per germline, CDR1 MNHEY and CDR2 SVGAGI.

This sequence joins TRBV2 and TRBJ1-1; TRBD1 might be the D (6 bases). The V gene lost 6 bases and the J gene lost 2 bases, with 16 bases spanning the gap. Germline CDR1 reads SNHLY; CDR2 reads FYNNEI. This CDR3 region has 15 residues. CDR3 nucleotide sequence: TGTGCCAGCAGCAGGGGCATAGGAGGAAACACTGAAGCTTTCTTT. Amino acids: CASSRGIGGNTEAFF.

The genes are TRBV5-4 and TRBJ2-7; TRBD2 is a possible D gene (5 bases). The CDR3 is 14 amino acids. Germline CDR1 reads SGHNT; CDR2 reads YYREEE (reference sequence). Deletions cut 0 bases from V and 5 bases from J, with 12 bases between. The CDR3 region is CASSLADGKHEQYF. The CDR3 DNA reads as TGTGCCAGCAGCTTGGCCGACGGGAAGCACGAGCAGTACTTC. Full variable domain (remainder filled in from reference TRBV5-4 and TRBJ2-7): ETGVTQSPTHLIKTRGQQVTLRCSSQSGHNTVSWYQQALGQGPQFIFQYYREEENGRGNFPPRFSGLQFPNYSSELNVNALELDDSALYLCASSLADGKHEQYFGPGTRLTVT.

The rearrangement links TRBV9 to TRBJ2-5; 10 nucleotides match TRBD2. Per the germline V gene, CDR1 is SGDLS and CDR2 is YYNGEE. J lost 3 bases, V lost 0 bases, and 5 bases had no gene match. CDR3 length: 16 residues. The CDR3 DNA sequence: TGTGCCAGCAGCGTAGCACCAGCGGGAGGGGAAGAGACCCAGTACTTC. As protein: CASSVAPAGGEETQYF.

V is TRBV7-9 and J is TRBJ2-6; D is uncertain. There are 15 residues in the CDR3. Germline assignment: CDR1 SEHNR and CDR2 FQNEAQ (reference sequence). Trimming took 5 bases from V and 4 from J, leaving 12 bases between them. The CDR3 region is CASSDSVPGANVLTF. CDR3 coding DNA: TGTGCCAGCAGCGACTCGGTCCCGGGGGCCAACGTCCTGACTTTC.

This chain's CDR3 is CASSPTKAGGRNEQFF. In nucleotides, the CDR3 is TGTGCCAGCAGCCCCACAAAGGCGGGAGGGAGAAATGAGCAGTTCTTC. The rearrangement links TRBV7-2 to TRBJ2-1; 9 nucleotides align to TRBD2. This CDR3 spans 16 amino acids. Unmatched junction bases numbered 12, after V lost 5 bases and J lost 7 bases. CDR1 is SGHTA, CDR2 FQGNSA, per germline.

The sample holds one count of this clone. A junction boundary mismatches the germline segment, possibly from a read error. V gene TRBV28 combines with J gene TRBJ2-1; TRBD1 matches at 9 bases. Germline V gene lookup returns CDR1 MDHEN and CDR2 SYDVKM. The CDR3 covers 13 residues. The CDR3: CASSSDRDRELFF. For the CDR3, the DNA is TGTGCCAGCAGTAGCGACCGGGACAGGGAGCTGTTCTTC.

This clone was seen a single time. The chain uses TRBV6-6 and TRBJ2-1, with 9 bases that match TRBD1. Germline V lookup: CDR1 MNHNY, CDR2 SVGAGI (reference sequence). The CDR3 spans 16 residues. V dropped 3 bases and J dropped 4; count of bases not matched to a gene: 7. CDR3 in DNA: TGTGCCAGCAGTTATTTACAGGGGGCAGGTTACAATGAGCAGTTCTTC. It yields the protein CASSYLQGAGYNEQFF.

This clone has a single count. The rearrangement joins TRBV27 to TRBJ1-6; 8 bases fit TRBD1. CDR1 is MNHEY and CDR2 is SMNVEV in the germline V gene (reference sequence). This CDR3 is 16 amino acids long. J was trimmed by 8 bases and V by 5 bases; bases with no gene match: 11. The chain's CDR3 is CASSRPSGQGYSPLHF. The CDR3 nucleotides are TGTGCCAGCAGTCGCCCCTCCGGACAGGGATATTCACCCCTCCACTTT.